These 18 T cell receptor beta chains were sequenced from one sample in a study of blood T cell repertoires in COVID-19. Libraries were prepared by immunoSEQ multiplex PCR; TCRdb keeps only in-frame clonotypes and omits some of them. The sample includes around 250,000 clones, about 88% of them seen just once. Sequencing input: peripheral blood. These receptors were collected from a woman aged 70-85 years with active or convalescent COVID-19.

The J gene is TRBJ2-5, the V gene TRBV15, with 7 bases identical to TRBD2. CDR3 length: 14 residues. Trimming cost V 3 bases and J 1 base; bases outside gene matches: 2. The germline CDR1 and CDR2 sequences are LNHNV and YYDKDF (reference sequence). CDR3 DNA sequence: TGTGCCACCAGCAGGGGGGGGTTCCAAGAGACCCAGTACTTC. Translated, it gives CATSRGGFQETQYF.

The rearrangement links TRBV10-2 to TRBJ2-1; a possible D gene is TRBD1 (6 bases). CDR3 length equals 13 residues. Between the trimmed V and J ends, which lost 8 bases and 2 bases, there was a span of 10 bases. Germline V lookup: CDR1 WSHSY, CDR2 SAAADI. The CDR3 sequence: CASGGLAYNEQFF. The CDR3 DNA is TGCGCCAGCGGGGGCCTCGCCTACAATGAGCAGTTCTTC.

This sequence joins TRBV5-1 and TRBJ1-4; D is possibly TRBD1 (5 bases). The CDR3 is 14 residues long. In germline, CDR1 is SGHRS, CDR2 YFSETQ. V was shortened by 2 bases and J by 7 bases, with 12 bases between the two germline ends. CDR3 amino acids: CASSFQGEAEKLFF. The CDR3 nucleotides read TGCGCCAGCAGCTTCCAGGGTGAGGCTGAAAAACTGTTTTTT. Using reference TRBV5-1 and TRBJ1-4 for the parts outside the CDR3, the full variable domain is KAGVTQTPRYLIKTRGQQVTLSCSPISGHRSVSWYQQTPGQGLQFLFEYFSETQRNKGNFPGRFSGRQFSNSRSEMNVSTLELGDSALYLCASSFQGEAEKLFFGSGTQLSVL.

This clone is a singleton in its sample. The chain carries TRBV19 and TRBJ2-4; D ambiguous. The ends were cut back, 4 bases at V and 1 base at J, with 5 bases in the middle. Germline V gives CDR1 LNHDA, CDR2 SQIVND (reference sequence). The CDR3 is made up of 13 amino acids. In DNA form, the CDR3 reads TGTGCCAGTAGTAGAGGCGCCAAAAACATTCAGTACTTC. It yields the protein CASSRGAKNIQYF.

This clone was seen only once. The chain recombines TRBV9 with TRBJ1-2; D is ambiguous. V was clipped by 5 bases and J by 1 base, with 12 bases between them. Germline assignment: CDR1 SGDLS and CDR2 YYNGEE. The CDR3 is made up of 14 amino acids. CDR3 bases: TGTGCCAGCAGTGAGGGAGTCCTTAACTATGGCTACACCTTC. This encodes CASSEGVLNYGYTF.

The rearrangement joins TRBV14 to TRBJ2-5; maybe TRBD1 (7 bases). The germline V and J ends were trimmed by 2 bases and 4 bases, with 11 bases remaining between them. Germline CDR1 reads SGHDN; CDR2 reads FVKESK. There are 14 residues in the CDR3. The CDR3 nucleotides are TGTGCCAGCAGCCAAAGACAGGGAGGAGAGACCCAGTACTTC. As protein: CASSQRQGGETQYF.

The chain links TRBV13 to TRBJ1-3, with 8 bases lining up with TRBD1. V lost 5 bases to trimming and J lost 6 bases; unmatched junction nucleotides: 3. CDR1 PRHDT and CDR2 FYEKMQ come from the germline V gene (reference sequence). This CDR3 spans 13 amino acids. CDR3 in amino acids: CASSLGQANTIYF. CDR3 nucleotides: TGTGCCAGCAGCCTGGGACAGGCAAACACCATATATTTT. The entire variable domain, with the rest obtained from reference TRBV13 and TRBJ1-3, is as follows: AAGVIQSPRHLIKEKRETATLKCYPIPRHDTVYWYQQGPGQDPQFLISFYEKMQSDKGSIPDRFSAQQFSDYHSELNMSSLELGDSALYFCASSLGQANTIYFGEGSWLTVV.

The genes are TRBV10-3 and TRBJ2-7; TRBD1 is a possible D gene (6 bases). This CDR3 has 14 amino acids. CDR1 is ENHRY and CDR2 is SYGVKD in the germline V gene. V lost 5 bases to trimming and J lost 0 bases, with 11 bases between them. The CDR3 here is CAISPTGTSYEQYF. CDR3 nucleotide sequence: TGTGCCATCAGTCCTACAGGGACCTCCTACGAGCAGTACTTC.

The V call is TRBV15, the J call TRBJ1-1, with 8 positions matching TRBD1. CDR1 and CDR2 from the germline V gene are LNHNV and YYDKDF (reference sequence). V gave up 1 base and J gave up 7 bases; unmatched junction bases: 2. CDR3 length equals 13 residues. The CDR3 is CATSRGQGNEAFF. The CDR3 nucleotides read TGTGCCACCAGCAGAGGACAGGGGAATGAAGCTTTCTTT.

The chain joins TRBV11-2 to TRBJ2-7; D is uncertain. Per germline, CDR1 SGHAT and CDR2 FQNNGV. V was shortened by 3 bases and J by 3 bases, with 6 bases between the two germline ends. The CDR3 spans 12 residues. The CDR3 DNA reads as TGTGCCAGCAGCTTCCAGTACTACGAGCAGTACTTC. It is translated as CASSFQYYEQYF.

The gene calls are TRBV18 and TRBJ1-6; D gene uncertain. Trimming shortened V by 3 bases and J by 10 bases, and 13 bases separated the two germline ends. This CDR3 is built from 14 residues. CDR1 and CDR2 (germline): KGHSH, LQKENI. CDR3 DNA sequence: TGTGCCAGCTCACCTGGAGACGGGAGATCACCCCTCCACTTT. Protein: CASSPGDGRSPLHF.

The chain recombines TRBV4-3 with TRBJ2-7; D remains ambiguous. Germline values: CDR1 LGHNA, CDR2 YSLEER. V lost 0 bases to trimming and J lost 0 bases, with 12 bases between them. The CDR3 runs 16 residues. The CDR3 here is CASSQDLQAISYEQYF. CDR3 bases: TGCGCCAGCAGCCAAGATCTGCAGGCAATCTCCTACGAGCAGTACTTC.

This chain links TRBV5-1 with TRBJ2-6; tentatively, D is TRBD1 (5 bases). The CDR3 consists of 15 residues. Germline V lookup: CDR1 SGHRS, CDR2 YFSETQ. V lost 4 bases, J lost 7 bases, and 15 bases lay in between. The CDR3 loop reads CASSGTTGTANVLTF. The CDR3 nucleotides are TGCGCCAGCAGCGGAACTACAGGTACTGCCAACGTCCTGACTTTC.

The rearrangement links TRBV9 to TRBJ2-2, with 7 positions matching TRBD1. The trim removed 4 bases at V and 3 bases at J, leaving 6 bases unmatched. Germline V gene sequence: CDR1 SGDLS, CDR2 YYNGEE. The CDR3 extends over 15 amino acids. The CDR3 region is CASSTLGTDTGELFF. CDR3 coding DNA: TGTGCCAGCAGCACCCTTGGGACAGACACCGGGGAGCTGTTTTTT.

The V gene is TRBV7-9, the J gene TRBJ2-7; 11 nucleotides agree with TRBD1. V shed 5 bases, J shed 3 bases, and the junction held 6 bases outside the gene matches. This CDR3 is built from 15 residues. The germline V gene encodes CDR1 SEHNR and CDR2 FQNEAQ (reference sequence). In nucleotides, the CDR3 is TGTGCCAGCAGCCTCCTAGGGACAGGGGGCTACGAGCAGTACTTC. As protein: CASSLLGTGGYEQYF. Filled out from reference TRBV7-9 and TRBJ2-7, the complete variable domain reads DTGVSQNPRHKITKRGQNVTFRCDPISEHNRLYWYRQTLGQGPEFLTYFQNEAQLEKSRLLSDRFSAERPKGSFSTLEIQRTEQGDSAMYLCASSLLGTGGYEQYFGPGTRLTVT.

This clone was recorded only once. The V gene is TRBV3-1 (or the pseudogene TRBV3-2), the J gene TRBJ2-1; 12 bases agree with TRBD2. The CDR3 has 16 residues. Looked up from germline, CDR1 is LGHDT and CDR2 is YNNKEL (reference sequence). Germline trimming cut 4 bases from V and 9 bases from J; bases unmatched to any gene: 10. This CDR3 is CASSLRASGGAGEQFF. The CDR3 DNA follows: TGTGCCAGCAGCCTAAGGGCTAGCGGGGGGGCTGGTGAGCAGTTCTTC.

The chain couples TRBV4-3 to TRBJ1-6; D call uncertain. The length of the CDR3 is 14 residues. Germline CDR1 and CDR2: LGHNA and YSLEER. V lost 6 bases and J 8 bases, leaving 14 bases between the germline ends. CDR3 bases: TGCGCCAGCAGAGAGTCCCGAGGCGATTCACCCCTCCACTTT. It specifies CASRESRGDSPLHF.

The table lists this clone with many counts. V is TRBV19 and J is TRBJ2-5, with 9 bases matching TRBD1. Germline lookup yields CDR1 LNHDA and CDR2 SQIVND (reference sequence). CDR3 size: 14 residues. After removal of 4 bases from V and 5 bases from J, the junction contained 5 bases not matched to a gene. The DNA of the CDR3 is TGTGCCAGTAGTACTGGACAGGGGTACGAGACCCAGTACTTC. This gives the protein CASSTGQGYETQYF.